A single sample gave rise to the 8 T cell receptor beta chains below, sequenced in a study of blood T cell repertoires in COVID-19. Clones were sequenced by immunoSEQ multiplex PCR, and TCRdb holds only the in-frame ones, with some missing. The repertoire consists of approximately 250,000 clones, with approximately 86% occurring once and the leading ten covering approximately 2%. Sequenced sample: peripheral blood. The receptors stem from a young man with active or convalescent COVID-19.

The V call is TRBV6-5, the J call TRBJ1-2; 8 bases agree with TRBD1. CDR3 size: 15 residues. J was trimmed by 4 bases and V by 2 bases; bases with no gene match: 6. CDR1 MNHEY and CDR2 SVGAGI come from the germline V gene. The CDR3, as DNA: TGTGCCAGCAGTTACCCCCAGGGGGCAGGCTATGGCTACACCTTC. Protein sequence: CASSYPQGAGYGYTF.

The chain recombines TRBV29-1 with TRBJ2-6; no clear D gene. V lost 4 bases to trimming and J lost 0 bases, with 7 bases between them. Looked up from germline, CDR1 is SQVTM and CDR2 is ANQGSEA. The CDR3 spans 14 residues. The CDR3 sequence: CSVVPGSGANVLTF. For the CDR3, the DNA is TGCAGCGTTGTCCCCGGCTCTGGGGCCAACGTCCTGACTTTC.

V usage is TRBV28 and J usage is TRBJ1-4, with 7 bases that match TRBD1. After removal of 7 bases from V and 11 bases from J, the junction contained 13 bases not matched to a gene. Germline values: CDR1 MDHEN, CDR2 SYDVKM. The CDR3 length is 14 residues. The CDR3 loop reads CASTSTTGARKLFF. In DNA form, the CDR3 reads TGTGCCAGCACTTCAACCACAGGGGCCCGGAAACTGTTTTTT.

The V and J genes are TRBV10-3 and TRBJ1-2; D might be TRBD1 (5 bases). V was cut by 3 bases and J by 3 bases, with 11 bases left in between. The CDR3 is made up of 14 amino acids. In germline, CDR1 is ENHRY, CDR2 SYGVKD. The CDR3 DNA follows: TGTGCCATCAGTGATAGGGGATACGACTATGGCTACACCTTC. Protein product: CAISDRGYDYGYTF.

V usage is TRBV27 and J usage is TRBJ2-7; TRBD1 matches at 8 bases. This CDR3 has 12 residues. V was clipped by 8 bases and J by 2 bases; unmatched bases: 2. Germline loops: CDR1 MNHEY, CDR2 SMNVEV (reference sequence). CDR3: CASGTGAYEQYF. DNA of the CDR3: TGTGCCAGCGGGACAGGAGCCTACGAGCAGTACTTC.

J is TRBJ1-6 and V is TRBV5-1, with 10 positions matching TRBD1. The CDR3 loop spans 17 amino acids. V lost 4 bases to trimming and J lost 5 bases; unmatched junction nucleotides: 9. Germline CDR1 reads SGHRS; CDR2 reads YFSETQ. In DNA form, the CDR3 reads TGCGCCAGCAGCATACGACGACAGGGGGCCGATAATTCACCCCTCCACTTT. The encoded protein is CASSIRRQGADNSPLHF.

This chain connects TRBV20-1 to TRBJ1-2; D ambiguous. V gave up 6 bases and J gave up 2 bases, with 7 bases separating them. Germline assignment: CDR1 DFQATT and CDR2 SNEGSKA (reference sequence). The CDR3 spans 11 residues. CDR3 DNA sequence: TGCAGTGCGCGGCCAAACTATGGCTACACCTTC. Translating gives CSARPNYGYTF.

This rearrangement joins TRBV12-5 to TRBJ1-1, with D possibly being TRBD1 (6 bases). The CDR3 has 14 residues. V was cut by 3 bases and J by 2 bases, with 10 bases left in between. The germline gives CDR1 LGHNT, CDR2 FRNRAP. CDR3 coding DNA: TGTGCTAGTGGTTTAACAGGGATTAACACTGAAGCTTTCTTT. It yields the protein CASGLTGINTEAFF.